This T cell receptor (beta chain) was sequenced in a study of identical twins. Study-wide points: Models, which agreed with sharing between unrelated individuals, nonetheless underestimated the out-of-frame TCR alpha sharing seen in monozygotic twins.

MiXCR was run by TCRdb on the 5' RACE reads, yielding one entry per CDR3 protein. The sample has about 530,000 distinct CDR3 sequences, around 15% seen once. The CDR3 is 12 residues long. V shed 0 bases and J shed 6 bases, with 8 bases lying between them. The germline gives CDR1 SQVTM, CDR2 ANQGSEA. This clonotype was counted many times. Its matching antigen is unknown. These sequences were also reported in another study, on yellow fever vaccine responses in identical twins.

The rearrangement links TRBV29-1 to TRBJ1-2; D gene unclear. Sequencing was performed on CD4+ T cells sorted from blood. The clonotype originates from a woman younger than 30 in good health. CDR3 in amino acids: CSVEDLGDGYTF. The CDR3 coding sequence is TGCAGCGTTGAAGATCTTGGGGATGGCTACACCTTC.